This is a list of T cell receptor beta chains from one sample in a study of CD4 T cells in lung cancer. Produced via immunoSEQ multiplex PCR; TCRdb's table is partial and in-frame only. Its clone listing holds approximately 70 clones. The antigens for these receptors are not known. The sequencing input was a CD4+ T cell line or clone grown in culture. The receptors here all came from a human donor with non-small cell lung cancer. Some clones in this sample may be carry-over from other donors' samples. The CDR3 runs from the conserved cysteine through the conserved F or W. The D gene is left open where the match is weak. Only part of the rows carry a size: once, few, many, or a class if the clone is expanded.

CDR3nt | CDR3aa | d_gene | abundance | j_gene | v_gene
TGTGCCAGCCGGGGCGGGGGTGCAGGGAACACTGAAGCTTTCTTT | CASRGGGAGNTEAFF | - | - | TRBJ1-1 | TRBV6-5
TGTGCCAGCAGCAGAGACAGGGGAAGGGATGGCTACACCTTC | CASSRDRGRDGYTF | TRBD1 | once | TRBJ1-2 | TRBV9
TGTGCCGGCAATAGGGACAGGGGAACCGAGCAGTACTTC | CAGNRDRGTEQYF | TRBD1 | - | TRBJ2-7 | TRBV2
TGCGCCAGCAGCTTGATCCGTGGACAGAACGTTAACACTGAAGCTTTCTTT | CASSLIRGQNVNTEAFF | - | - | TRBJ1-1 | TRBV5-1
TGTGCCAGCAGCCCGACAGGGGGGGAGACCCAGTACTTC | CASSPTGGETQYF | TRBD1 | - | TRBJ2-5 | TRBV5-8
TGTGCCAGCAGCCCGACAGGGGGGGAGACCCAGTACTTC | CASSPTGGETQYF | TRBD1 | - | TRBJ2-5 | TRBV5-6
TGTGCTAGTGGTCACCGCATTTTAGGACAAAGTCGGGCCAACGTCCTGACTTTC | CASGHRILGQSRANVLTF | - | - | TRBJ2-6 | TRBV12-5
TGTGCCAGCAGCACAAGGGCGAGACGACAAAGTCGGGCCAACGTCCTGACTTTC | CASSTRARRQSRANVLTF | - | - | TRBJ2-6 | TRBV7-2
TGTGCCAGCAGTCTCGGGACTCCACGACAAAGTCGGGCCAACGTCCTGACTTTC | CASSLGTPRQSRANVLTF | - | - | TRBJ2-6 | TRBV6-4
TGTGCCAGCTCACTGGGTGGGGACACTGAAGCTTTCTTT | CASSLGGDTEAFF | - | - | TRBJ1-1 | TRBV18
TGTGCCAGCAGCTTGGCCGGGCTGGAGAGTGGCTACACCTTC | CASSLAGLESGYTF | - | - | TRBJ1-2 | TRBV7-9
TGTGCCAGTAGGAAAACTAGCGGTTCCTACAATGAGCAGTTCTTC | CASRKTSGSYNEQFF | TRBD2 | once | TRBJ2-1 | TRBV19
TGTGCCAGCTGCAGTGGACTGGACTACAATGAGCAGTTCTTC | CASCSGLDYNEQFF | - | - | TRBJ2-1 | TRBV2
TGCGCCAGCAGCAGCCATGAGCCCTCGACCCTCTACGAGCAGTACTTC | CASSSHEPSTLYEQYF | - | - | TRBJ2-7 | TRBV4-1
TGTGCCAGCAGCAAGACCGGGACTACCGCAGATACGCAGTATTTT | CASSKTGTTADTQYF | TRBD2 | once | TRBJ2-3 | TRBV5-8
TGTGCCAGCAGCCCCGGCCATATGCCACAAAGTCGGGCCAACGTCCTGACTTTC | CASSPGHMPQSRANVLTF | - | - | TRBJ2-6 | TRBV7-7
TGTGCCAGCAGCTTAGATCGGGAGTTCAATCAGCCCCAGCATTTT | CASSLDREFNQPQHF | - | - | TRBJ1-5 | TRBV7-2
TGTGCCAGTACCACAACCGGCGGGAGGGCCTCCGAGCAGTACTTC | CASTTTGGRASEQYF | TRBD2 | few | TRBJ2-7 | TRBV19
TGTGCCAGCAGCTTCGGCACCGGGTCACACATGACCTACGAGCAGTACTTC | CASSFGTGSHMTYEQYF | - | - | TRBJ2-7 | TRBV5-4
TGTGCCAGCAGTCCCCGGACAGGGGGAGGTGAAAAACTGTTTTTT | CASSPRTGGGEKLFF | TRBD1 | - | TRBJ1-4 | TRBV27
TGTGCCAGCAGTAGGACAGGGGGCCTGACCGGGGAGCTGTTTTTT | CASSRTGGLTGELFF | TRBD1 | once | TRBJ2-2 | TRBV11-2
TGTGCCAGCAGCTTGGTGACTAGCGGGGGGGCCTTGGAGACCCAGTACTTC | CASSLVTSGGALETQYF | TRBD2 | once | TRBJ2-5 | TRBV7-2
TGTGCCTGGGGAGCGGGGAGCACTTATGAGACCCAGTACTTC | CAWGAGSTYETQYF | TRBD2 | - | TRBJ2-5 | TRBV30
TGTGCCAGCAGCAATAGAGTACAAAGTCGGGCCAACGTCCTGACTTTC | CASSNRVQSRANVLTF | - | - | TRBJ2-6 | TRBV7-8
TGTGCCAGCAGCTTCGGCACCGGGTCACACATGACCTACGAGCAGTACTTC | CASSFGTGSHMTYEQYF | - | - | TRBJ2-7 | TRBV5-4
TGCAGCGTTTGCATACAAAGTCGGGCCAACGTCCTGACTTTC | CSVCIQSRANVLTF | - | once | TRBJ2-6 | TRBV29-1
TGTGCCAGCCAGGGGGAATGGAAGGAAAAACTGTTTTTT | CASQGEWKEKLFF | TRBD1 | - | TRBJ1-4 | TRBV2